A single TCR beta chain is shown here with its context. Treatment here: around 19 received Ad26.COV2.S at low or high dose, single or two shots; a few received placebo; per-sample allocation not given. Collection of samples fell on day 63 after the first vaccine or placebo injection. These data come from a study of Ad26.COV2.S vaccination and SARS-CoV-2 variants. The CDR3 spans 15 residues. Germline values: CDR1 LNHDA, CDR2 SQIVND (reference sequence). V shed 5 bases and J 7 bases; nucleotides not matched to a gene: 8. The repertoire was sequenced with immunoSEQ multiplex PCR; TCRdb's copy has only in-frame clones and lacks some. The data show 400,000 to 450,000 clones, about 90% seen once.

The chain links TRBV19 to TRBJ2-2, with TRBD2 matching 9 bases. The sequenced sample was peripheral blood, obtained in a trial of Ad26.COV2.S vaccine versus placebo. This TCR was sampled from a person between 18 and 65 years old who received the Ad26.COV2.S COVID-19 vaccine or a placebo. The CDR3 sequence: CASSGAGGRLGELFF. The CDR3 DNA follows: TGTGCCAGTAGTGGAGCGGGGGGCCGTCTCGGGGAGCTGTTTTTT. Based on the CDR3 plus reference TRBV19 and TRBJ2-2, the full variable domain is DGGITQSPKYLFRKEGQNVTLSCEQNLNHDAMYWYRQDPGQGLRLIYYSQIVNDFQKGDIAEGYSVSREKKESFPLTVTSAQKNPTAFYLCASSGAGGRLGELFFGEGSRLTVL.